This T cell receptor beta chain is drawn from a study of blood T cell repertoires in COVID-19. This CDR3 has 15 amino acids. V was cut by 6 bases and J by 0 bases, with 13 bases left in between. Looked up from germline, CDR1 is MNHEY and CDR2 is SVGEGT. Cohort 3 donors were reported recovered after two negative PCRs, clearance, or symptom resolution. The assay was immunoSEQ multiplex PCR, and TCRdb's table has in-frame clones only and misses some. The repertoire consists of 320,000 or so clones, with roughly 87% occurring once and the leading ten covering approximately 0.93%. The origin of this receptor is a woman aged 25 to 39 who had recovered from COVID-19. Sequenced input: PBMCs or T cells enriched from blood (not recorded which). The chain has TRBV6-2 or TRBV6-3 and TRBJ2-3; a possible D gene is TRBD2 (6 bases). As DNA, the CDR3 is TGTGCCAGCAGCCCCCCGGGGACTAGCACAGATACGCAGTATTTT. Translated, it gives CASSPPGTSTDTQYF.